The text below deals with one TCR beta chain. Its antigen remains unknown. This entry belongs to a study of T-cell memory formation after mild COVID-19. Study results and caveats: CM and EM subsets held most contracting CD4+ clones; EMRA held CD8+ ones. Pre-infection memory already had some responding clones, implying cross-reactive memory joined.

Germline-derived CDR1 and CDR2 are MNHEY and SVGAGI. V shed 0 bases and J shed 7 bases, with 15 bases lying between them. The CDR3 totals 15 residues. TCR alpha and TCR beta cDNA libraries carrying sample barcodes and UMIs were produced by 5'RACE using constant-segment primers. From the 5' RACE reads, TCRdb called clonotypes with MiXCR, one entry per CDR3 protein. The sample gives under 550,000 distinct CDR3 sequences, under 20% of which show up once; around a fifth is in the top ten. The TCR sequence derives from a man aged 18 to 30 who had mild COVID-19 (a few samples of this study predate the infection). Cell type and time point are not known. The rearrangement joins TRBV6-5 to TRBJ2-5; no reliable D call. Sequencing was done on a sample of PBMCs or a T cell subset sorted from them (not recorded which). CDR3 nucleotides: TGTGCCAGCAGTTACTCAGGCGGCTCCATTGGGACCCAGTACTTC. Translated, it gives CASSYSGGSIGTQYF.